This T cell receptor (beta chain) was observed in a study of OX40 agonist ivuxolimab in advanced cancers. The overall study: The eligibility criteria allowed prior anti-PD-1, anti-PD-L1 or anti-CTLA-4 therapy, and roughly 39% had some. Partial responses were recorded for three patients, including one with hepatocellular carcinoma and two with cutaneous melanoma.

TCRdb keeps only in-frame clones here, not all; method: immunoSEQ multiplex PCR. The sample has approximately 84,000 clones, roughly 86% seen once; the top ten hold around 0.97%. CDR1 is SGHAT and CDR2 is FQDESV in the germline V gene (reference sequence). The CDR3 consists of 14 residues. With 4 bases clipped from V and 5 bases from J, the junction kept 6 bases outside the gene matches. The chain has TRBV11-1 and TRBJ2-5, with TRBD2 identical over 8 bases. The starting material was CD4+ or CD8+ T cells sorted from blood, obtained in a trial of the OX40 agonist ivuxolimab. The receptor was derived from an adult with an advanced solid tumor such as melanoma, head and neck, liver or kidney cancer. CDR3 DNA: TGTGCCAGCAGCTCCTGGACTAGCCCGGAGACCCAGTACTTC. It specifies CASSSWTSPETQYF.